The entry that follows covers one T cell receptor beta chain sequence. Its cognate antigen has yet to be identified. The record has no base qualities; no much larger clone is one base away. Interpreted using the paper, the time point label stands for: about 28 days (+/-7) after the second vaccine dose. AZD1222 recipients with second doses at about 4 weeks or about 12 weeks were pooled, because spike-specific TCR depth and breadth did not differ between schedules. The vaccinee samples were drawn from two UK trials, COV001 and COV002, one of which was a single-blind randomized controlled phase 2/3 trial testing AZD1222 (ChAdOx1 nCoV-19) in healthy adults. For TCRbeta chain sequencing, PBMC samples were collected from trial participants at day 0 and at day 28 after the second dose. This entry belongs to a study of T cell responses to AZD1222 COVID-19 vaccine (dated by TCRdb to about 2021). General notes on the study: A total of more than 230 trial participants underwent TCR sequencing, of whom about 210 received two doses of AZD1222 and some 25 received two doses of the MenACWY control vaccine. Enrollment into the trials was organized by age into subgroups of 18-55, 56-69 and 70-plus years, and those subgroups contained approximately 150, 30 and 60 TCR-sequenced participants, respectively. What the study reported, not specific to this receptor: Participants were mostly white British and included more females than males, and it was suggested by the authors that clonal diversity may have been underestimated. After two AZD1222 doses, both the breadth and the depth of spike-specific TCRs were significantly higher than at day 0 and than in MenACWY recipients. Because no day 14 peak-response samples were available, the repertoires could be characterized only after the peak T cell response. Conclusions about previously exposed vaccinees were limited because only six AZD1222 recipients were SARS-CoV-2 seropositive at baseline. CD4 TCRs associated with the vaccine covered the entire spike protein, and the dominant responses were in regions 160-218 and 743-854. In the small 56-69-year group, the increase in depth fell short of significance, most likely because of low power. Reportedly, almost half of the unique spike-specific TCRs recognized epitopes lying outside the regions that are mutated in the B.1.351 and B.1.1.7 variants.

The CDR3 regions of human TCRbeta chains were subjected to immunosequencing. The study's processing was this. TCRs in the repertoires were compared against a reference library of SARS-CoV-2-specific TCRs that had been generated with the MIRA antigen-specificity platform. Breadth meant the fraction of unique TCRs that were SARS-CoV-2-associated, whereas depth meant the fraction of total T cells that were SARS-CoV-2-associated. Each spike-specific TCR was assigned to its reactive spike region and to a CD4 or CD8 class using the MIRA data. Log10-transformed breadth and depth values were compared by one-way ANOVA with Sidak's multiple comparisons tests. The clones in this table, taken by TCRdb from immuneACCESS, are in-frame only. Not every clone is retained; where verified, under half of the shortfall comes from an unresolved V gene, and the cause of the rest is unknown. V, J and clone size reflect that table, while D and trimming were determined from the DNA. Recorded for this sample are 100,000 or so clones; about 85% of them occurred a single time. The top ten clones comprise roughly 2.5% of the sample.

Cut back by 2 bases and 4 bases, the V and J ends lie 12 bases apart. As encoded in the germline V gene (reference sequence), CDR1 is SGHKS while CDR2 is YYEKEE. The CDR3 starts with the cysteine, ends with the phenylalanine, and has 14 residues. The entry retains the CDR3 DNA only, 42 bases that are in frame from base 1. The input for sequencing was peripheral blood, taken 28 days after the second AZD1222 dose. The chain employs TRBV5-5 and TRBJ1-2, with TRBD1 perhaps the D gene, on 6 matching bases. The clonotype comes from an adult who received the AZD1222 COVID-19 vaccine. The CDR3 region: CASSFNRASYGYTF. The DNA sequence reads TGTGCCAGCAGCTTTAACAGGGCTTCCTATGGCTACACCTTC.